These 24 T cell receptor beta chains were all obtained from the same sample, sequenced in a study of CD8+ T cells in alopecia areata (dated by TCRdb to the late 2010s). The receptor library was made with the immunoSEQ multiplex PCR assay. To provide template for TCR sequencing, every sample had RNA extracted and reverse transcribed into cDNA. The table was pulled from immuneACCESS by TCRdb, which kept in-frame rearrangements only. Such tables lose some clones; where checked, under half of the loss comes from unresolved V genes, and the rest has no known cause. For this sample the table gives about 160,000 clones, of which just over 65% were detected only once. The top ten clonotypes cover over 0.85% of the sample. The time point label, as the study defines it: 4 weeks on oral tofacitinib. The sample's treatment or condition label, in plain terms: oral pan-JAK inhibitor, 5-10 mg twice daily. The sample in question was CD4+ T cells sorted from blood, obtained at week 4, from a patient treated with tofacitinib. These receptors all stem from a human donor with alopecia areata.

As DNA, the CDR3 is TGTGCCATCAGTGCCCCGGATTCCTACGAGCAGTACTTC. Amino acid sequence: CAISAPDSYEQYF. The chain uses TRBV10-3 and TRBJ2-7; D gene ambiguous. This CDR3 spans 13 amino acids. Germline values: CDR1 ENHRY, CDR2 SYGVKD. V was cut by 4 bases and J by 1 base, with 8 bases left in between.

V usage is TRBV5-5 and J usage is TRBJ2-1; no firm D call. The CDR3 runs 13 residues. V dropped 0 bases and J dropped 4 bases, with 5 bases sitting between them. Germline loops: CDR1 SGHKS, CDR2 YYEKEE (reference sequence). The CDR3 region has the DNA TGTGCCAGCAGCTTGGTGGGGTACAATGAGCAGTTCTTC. Protein sequence: CASSLVGYNEQFF.

This clone has only a few counts. V and J are TRBV4-1 and TRBJ1-2; D is perhaps TRBD1 (5 bases). Germline V gives CDR1 MGHRA, CDR2 YSYEKL. CDR3 length equals 13 residues. The ends were cut back, 2 bases at V and 4 bases at J, with 8 bases in the middle. The CDR3: CASSQQGTYGYTF. The CDR3 DNA sequence: TGCGCCAGCAGCCAACAGGGCACCTATGGCTACACCTTC.

This chain uses TRBV29-1 with TRBJ2-5; D might be TRBD2 (6 bases). V was pared by 8 bases and J by 2 bases, with 12 bases between. This CDR3 is built from 12 residues. Germline CDR1 and CDR2: SQVTM and ANQGSEA. Here the CDR3 reads CSTVAVQETQYF. As DNA, the CDR3 is TGCAGCACCGTAGCGGTACAAGAGACCCAGTACTTC.

This chain uses TRBV5-1 with TRBJ1-6; tentative D call: TRBD1 (6 bases). Trimming left V 1 base short and J 9 bases short, with 11 bases between. CDR1 is SGHRS, CDR2 YFSETQ, per germline. This CDR3 has 14 residues. The CDR3 loop reads CASSLMDSSSPLHF. The CDR3 DNA is TGCGCCAGCAGCTTGATGGACAGTAGTTCACCCCTCCACTTT.

The chain carries TRBV7-9 and TRBJ2-3, with TRBD2 matching 7 bases. The CDR3 is 14 residues long. The V gene end was trimmed by 2 bases and the J gene end by 1 base; junction bases not matched to a gene: 0. CDR1 is SEHNR and CDR2 is FQNEAQ in the germline V gene (reference sequence). In DNA, the CDR3 is TGTGCCAGCAGCTTACGGGGGGGCACAGATACGCAGTATTTT. Translation gives CASSLRGGTDTQYF.

At least ten counts were recorded for this clone. The chain couples TRBV19 to TRBJ2-7; 9 bases are a match to TRBD1. CDR3 length: 14 residues. Germline V gene data show CDR1 as LNHDA and CDR2 as SQIVND (reference sequence). V shed 2 bases and J 5 bases; nucleotides not matched to a gene: 4. The CDR3 bases are TGTGCCAGTAGTATAAGGGACAGGGACGACGAGCAGTACTTC. Amino acids: CASSIRDRDDEQYF.

This chain links TRBV18 with TRBJ1-5; 12 bases fit TRBD1. The CDR3 loop spans 16 amino acids. Trimming at V came to 2 bases and at J to 7 bases, leaving 6 bases not matched to a gene. Germline CDR1 KGHSH, CDR2 LQKENI. The CDR3 loop is CASSPTPGQGAQPQHF. CDR3 DNA sequence: TGTGCCAGCTCACCAACGCCGGGACAGGGGGCCCAGCCCCAGCATTTT.

This clone occurred once. V gene TRBV2 combines with J gene TRBJ1-2; the D is unclear. V was cut by 3 bases and J by 7 bases, with 12 bases left in between. The CDR3 is 13 amino acids. Germline CDR1 and CDR2: SNHLY and FYNNEI. CDR3: CASSEQQMGGYTF. DNA for the CDR3: TGTGCCAGCAGTGAGCAGCAGATGGGTGGCTACACCTTC.

The rearrangement joins TRBV20-1 to TRBJ2-2; tentatively, D is TRBD2 (5 bases). Trimming left V 6 bases short and J 6 bases short, with 8 bases between. The CDR3 is 11 residues long. Germline-derived CDR1 and CDR2 are DFQATT and SNEGSKA (reference sequence). CDR3 sequence: CSAGRSGELFF. The CDR3 bases are TGCAGTGCGGGGAGATCCGGGGAGCTGTTTTTT.

The chain employs TRBV7-2 and TRBJ1-1; tentative D call: TRBD1 (6 bases). There are 15 residues in the CDR3. V gave up 5 bases and J gave up 0 bases, with 13 bases separating them. CDR1 and CDR2 (germline): SGHTA, FQGNSA. CDR3 residues: CASSTWTAMNTEAFF. In nucleotides, the CDR3 is TGTGCCAGCAGCACCTGGACAGCGATGAACACTGAAGCTTTCTTT.

The V gene is TRBV30, the J gene TRBJ1-4, with TRBD1 identical over 9 bases. This CDR3 spans 15 amino acids. Losses at the gene ends were 2 bases for V and 7 bases for J; bases not matched to a gene: 8. From germline, CDR1 is GTSNPN and CDR2 SVGIG (reference sequence). Written as DNA, the CDR3 is TGTGCCTGGAGTCAGGGGACAGGGTTTGGTGAAAAACTGTTTTTT. Protein sequence: CAWSQGTGFGEKLFF.

V is TRBV7-2 and J is TRBJ1-5; D gene ambiguous. CDR3 length equals 16 residues. Deletions cut 1 base from V and 3 bases from J, with 13 bases between. Germline loops: CDR1 SGHTA, CDR2 FQGNSA. Here the CDR3 reads CASSLGRRRDNQPQHF. DNA for the CDR3: TGTGCCAGCAGCTTAGGGAGACGCCGGGACAATCAGCCCCAGCATTTT.

The chain combines TRBV29-1 with TRBJ2-5; the D call may be TRBD1 or TRBD2 (5 bases each). The V end was cut by 0 bases, the J end by 4 bases, with 15 bases between. The CDR3 extends over 15 amino acids. Germline V gene lookup returns CDR1 SQVTM and CDR2 ANQGSEA. CDR3 sequence (DNA): TGCAGCGTTGAAGAGTTCCACGTTGGGGGAGAGACCCAGTACTTC. As protein: CSVEEFHVGGETQYF. The variable domain in full, completed from reference TRBV29-1 and TRBJ2-5, reads SAVISQKPSRDICQRGTSLTIQCQVDSQVTMMFWYRQQPGQSLTLIATANQGSEATYESGFVIDKFPISRPNLTFSTLTVSNMSPEDSSIYLCSVEEFHVGGETQYFGPGTRLLVL.

The chain is built from TRBV30 and TRBJ1-2; D is unresolved. Germline-derived CDR1 and CDR2 are GTSNPN and SVGIG (reference sequence). The CDR3 consists of 13 residues. V gave up 4 bases and J gave up 7 bases, with 16 bases separating them. Here the CDR3 reads CAWTSAGSVGYTF. The CDR3 coding sequence is TGTGCCTGGACGTCAGCGGGTTCGGTTGGCTACACCTTC.

This clone was seen a handful of times. The chain links TRBV29-1 to TRBJ2-1, with D possibly matching TRBD1 (5 bases). CDR3 size: 12 residues. Germline CDR1 reads SQVTM; CDR2 reads ANQGSEA. V lost 5 bases to trimming and J lost 7 bases, with 12 bases between them. The CDR3, as DNA: TGCAGCGTTTTGGGGCGGAAGAATGAGCAGTTCTTC. It is translated as CSVLGRKNEQFF.

This chain links TRBV19 with TRBJ2-7; D is uncertain. Germline values: CDR1 LNHDA, CDR2 SQIVND (reference sequence). The CDR3 totals 16 residues. Trimming shortened V by 5 bases and J by 1 base, and 18 bases separated the two germline ends. CDR3 in DNA: TGTGCCAGTAGTTATAGCCCGGGCCGGGTGTCCTACGAGCAGTACTTC. Encoded protein: CASSYSPGRVSYEQYF.

The chain carries TRBV29-1 and TRBJ1-1; TRBD1 matches 8 bases. The CDR3 has 13 residues. Looked up from germline, CDR1 is SQVTM and CDR2 is ANQGSEA. V trimming: 7 bases; J trimming: 0 bases; junction bases outside the gene matches: 4. CDR3 protein: CSASGQVNTEAFF. Here the CDR3 DNA reads TGCAGCGCCTCGGGACAGGTGAACACTGAAGCTTTCTTT.

This rearrangement joins TRBV29-1 to TRBJ1-2, with a weak D call TRBD1 (5 bases). Trimming pared 2 bases from V and 4 bases from J, leaving 14 bases between. CDR3 size: 14 residues. CDR1 and CDR2 from the germline V gene are SQVTM and ANQGSEA. For the CDR3, the DNA is TGCAGCGTTGAAAGGGGATTCGCTAGCTATGGCTACACCTTC. Amino acids: CSVERGFASYGYTF.

This chain links TRBV13 with TRBJ2-7; 9 nucleotides line up with TRBD1. The J segment lost 6 bases and the V segment lost 4 bases, leaving 10 bases of the junction unmatched. CDR1 PRHDT and CDR2 FYEKMQ come from the germline V gene (reference sequence). The CDR3 is 15 amino acids. The CDR3 sequence is CASSSGPGQGGEQYF. The CDR3 bases are TGTGCCAGCAGCTCCGGACCGGGACAGGGCGGCGAGCAGTACTTC.

Only a few counts were recorded for this clone. The chain has TRBV6-6 and TRBJ2-5; TRBD2 aligns across 12 bases. Germline CDR1 is MNHNY and CDR2 is SVGAGI (reference sequence). The V gene end was trimmed by 7 bases and the J gene end by 5 bases; junction bases not matched to a gene: 8. The CDR3 is 15 amino acids. CDR3 in amino acids: CASIPLAGGTETQYF. The DNA for the CDR3 is TGTGCCAGCATCCCACTAGCGGGGGGTACGGAGACCCAGTACTTC.

In this sample, this clone turned up a few times. This chain joins TRBV5-5 and TRBJ1-6; perhaps TRBD1 as D (6 bases). Looked up from germline, CDR1 is SGHKS and CDR2 is YYEKEE (reference sequence). This CDR3 has 14 amino acids. The germline V and J ends were trimmed by 5 bases and 6 bases, with 12 bases remaining between them. The chain's CDR3 is CASSLGGANSPLHF. DNA of the CDR3: TGTGCCAGCAGTCTCGGGGGCGCTAATTCACCCCTCCACTTT.

This clone was observed a few times. This rearrangement joins TRBV10-3 to TRBJ2-5; no reliable D call. Trimming removed 6 bases at V and 3 bases at J, with 8 bases between. This CDR3 contains 12 residues. Germline V gene lookup returns CDR1 ENHRY and CDR2 SYGVKD. CDR3 DNA: TGTGCCATCAGCACGGCGGAAGAGACCCAGTACTTC. Protein product: CAISTAEETQYF.

This rearrangement joins TRBV2 to TRBJ1-6; TRBD1 aligns across 7 bases. The germline CDR1 and CDR2 sequences are SNHLY and FYNNEI. The CDR3 totals 15 residues. V trimming: 3 bases; J trimming: 9 bases; junction bases outside the gene matches: 8. Here the CDR3 reads CASSDEGRGVSPLHF. The CDR3 coding sequence is TGTGCCAGCAGTGATGAGGGCAGGGGGGTTTCACCCCTCCACTTT.